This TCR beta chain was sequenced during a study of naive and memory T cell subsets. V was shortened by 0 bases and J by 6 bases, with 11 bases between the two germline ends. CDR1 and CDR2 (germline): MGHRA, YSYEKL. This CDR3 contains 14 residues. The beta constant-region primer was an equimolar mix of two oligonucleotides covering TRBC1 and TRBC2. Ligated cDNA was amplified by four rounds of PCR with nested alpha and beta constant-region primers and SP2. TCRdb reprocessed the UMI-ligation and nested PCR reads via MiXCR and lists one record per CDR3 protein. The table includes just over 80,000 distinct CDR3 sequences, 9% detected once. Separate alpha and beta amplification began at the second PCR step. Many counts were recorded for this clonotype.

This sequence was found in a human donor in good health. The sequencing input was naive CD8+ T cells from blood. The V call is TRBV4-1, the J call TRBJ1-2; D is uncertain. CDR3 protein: CASSQERTGNGYTF. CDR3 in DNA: TGCGCCAGCAGCCAAGAGAGGACGGGCAATGGCTACACCTTC.